The T cell receptor beta chain described here comes from a study of OX40 agonist ivuxolimab in advanced cancers. CDR3 size: 17 residues. In germline, CDR1 is WSHSY, CDR2 SAAADI. Germline trimming cut 4 bases from V and 1 base from J; bases unmatched to any gene: 6. Method: immunoSEQ multiplex PCR; TCRdb's copy keeps in-frame clones and lacks some. The sample consists of about 120,000 clones, around 87% of them appearing once. The sequence derives from an adult with an advanced solid tumor such as melanoma, head and neck, liver or kidney cancer. The V call is TRBV10-2, the J call TRBJ1-4; 10 bases fit TRBD1. The sequenced sample was CD4+ or CD8+ T cells sorted from blood, obtained in a trial of the OX40 agonist ivuxolimab. The CDR3: CASSGDRGSGTNEKLFF. The CDR3, as DNA: TGCGCCAGCAGTGGGGACAGGGGTTCAGGAACTAATGAAAAACTGTTTTTT.